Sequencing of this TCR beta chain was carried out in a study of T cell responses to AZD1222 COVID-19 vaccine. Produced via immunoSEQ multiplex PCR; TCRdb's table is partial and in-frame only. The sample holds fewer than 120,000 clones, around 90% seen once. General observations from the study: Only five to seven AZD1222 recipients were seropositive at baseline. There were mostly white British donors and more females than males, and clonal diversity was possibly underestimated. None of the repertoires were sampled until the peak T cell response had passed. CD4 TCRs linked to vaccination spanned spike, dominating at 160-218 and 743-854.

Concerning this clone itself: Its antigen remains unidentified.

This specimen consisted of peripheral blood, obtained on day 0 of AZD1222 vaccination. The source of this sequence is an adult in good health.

CDR3 region: CSVLGGDSNQPQHF. CDR3 sequence (DNA): TGCAGCGTTCTGGGGGGGGATAGCAATCAGCCCCAGCATTTT. J is TRBJ1-5 and V is TRBV29-1; possible D gene TRBD1, 5 bases. CDR3 size: 14 residues. The V end lost 5 bases, the J end lost 0 bases, and 11 bases lay between the germline ends. Germline V CDR1 and CDR2: SQVTM, ANQGSEA.